These T cell receptor beta chains were read from a single sample in a study of breast tumors, draining lymph nodes, adjacent tissues. TCRdb re-called the multiplex PCR reads with MiXCR, one entry per CDR3 protein. The sample records 160,000 or so distinct CDR3 sequences, about 30% being singletons. Sequenced input: axillary lymph node tissue. All receptors come from a female donor with breast cancer. Some clones in this sample may be carry-over from other donors' samples. The CDR3 runs from the conserved cysteine through the conserved F or W. Each record gives: J gene, D gene, V gene, clone size, CDR3 DNA, CDR3 protein. A D gene is named only where the DNA matches it firmly. Clone sizes are given selectively: once, few, many, or a class where the clone is expanded.

TRBJ1-5 | NA | TRBV15 | many | TGTGCCACCGGGGACCCTGGTGACTATAGCAATCAGCCCCAGCATTTT | CATGDPGDYSNQPQHF
TRBJ2-2 | NA | TRBV20-1 | many | TGCAGTGCTAATTGGGACAACCGAAGGGAGGGGGAGCTGTTTTTT | CSANWDNRREGELFF
TRBJ2-7 | TRBD1 | TRBV5-8 | many | TGTGCCAGCAGCTTGGGGGGACAGATTACCTCCTACGAGCAGTACTTC | CASSLGGQITSYEQYF
TRBJ2-7 | NA | TRBV20-1 | NA | TGCAGTGCTAGAAGGGCCCTCGCGTCCTACGAGCAGTACTTC | CSARRALASYEQYF
TRBJ2-5 | TRBD1 | TRBV6-6 | NA | TGTGCCAGCAGTCCCCGATCCGCTGGCGCAGGGGGCTTGGAGACCCAGTACTTC | CASSPRSAGAGGLETQYF
TRBJ1-2 | NA | TRBV27 | many | TGTGCCAGCAGCCCCGCTTTGAGGTATGGCTACACCTTC | CASSPALRYGYTF
TRBJ2-7 | NA | TRBV20-1 | NA | TGCAGTGCCAGCAGCCAATACAGGTCCGGGAACGAGCAGTACTTC | CSASSQYRSGNEQYF
TRBJ1-1 | TRBD1 | TRBV25-1 | many | TGTGCCACACAGGGGGCTTGGACTGAAGCTTTCTTT | CATQGAWTEAFF
TRBJ2-7 | TRBD2 | TRBV6-6 | NA | TGTGCCAGCAGACCGCTAGCGGGGGGGCCGGGGGAGCAGTACTTC | CASRPLAGGPGEQYF
TRBJ2-2 | NA | TRBV28 | many | TGTGCCAGCAGTTTCGGGGTAGCTCTAAACACCGGGGAGCTGTTTTTT | CASSFGVALNTGELFF
TRBJ2-5 | NA | TRBV15 | NA | TGTGCCACCAGCAGAGTGGGGCAAGCTGAAGGGACCCAGTACTTC | CATSRVGQAEGTQYF
TRBJ2-5 | NA | TRBV20-1 | NA | TGCGGTGCTATCGAAGAGGGCAACTTCCGGCGGACCCAGTACTTC | CGAIEEGNFRRTQYF
TRBJ1-6 | NA | TRBV18 | NA | TGTGCCAGCTCACCTTCCCAGACTTTCGGGGATTATAATTCACCCCTCCACTTT | CASSPSQTFGDYNSPLHF
TRBJ1-3 | NA | TRBV7-9 | many | TGTGCCAGCATGGGGGGCTCTGGAAACACCATATATTTT | CASMGGSGNTIYF
TRBJ2-2 | NA | TRBV6-5 | once | TGTGCCAGCAGTCAAGGACTCCCGAAAAGCAATGAGCTGTTTTTT | CASSQGLPKSNELFF
TRBJ2-5 | NA | TRBV7-6 | many | TGTGCCAGCAGTGATCGACGCTCTGAAGAGACCCAGTACTTC | CASSDRRSEETQYF
TRBJ2-5 | TRBD2 | TRBV19 | NA | TGTGCCAGTAGTATTGGACTAGCGGGAGTGGAGACCCAGTACTTC | CASSIGLAGVETQYF
TRBJ2-6 | NA | TRBV24-1 | NA | TGTGCCACCAGTGAGGGGGCCTGGGGTGAGGCCAGCGTCCTGACTTTC | CATSEGAWGEASVLTF
TRBJ1-5 | NA | TRBV5-1 | NA | TGCGCCAGCAGCCCCGATTTGAACACCGGGGAGCCCCAGCATTTT | CASSPDLNTGEPQHF
TRBJ2-7 | NA | TRBV29-1 | many | TGCAGCGTTGAAAGTGGGAGTGGCTCCTACGAGCAGTACTTC | CSVESGSGSYEQYF
TRBJ2-7 | TRBD2 | TRBV29-1 | many | TGCAGCGTTGTGCGGGAGGGCCAGTACGAGCAGTACTTC | CSVVREGQYEQYF
TRBJ2-1 | TRBD2 | TRBV4-3 | many | TGCGCCAGCAGCCAAGACAGAGTAGCGGGATTAAATGAGCAGTTCTTC | CASSQDRVAGLNEQFF
TRBJ1-4 | TRBD1 | TRBV4-1 | many | TGCGCCAGCAGCCAAGCGACAGGGGTCGAAAAACTGTTTTTT | CASSQATGVEKLFF
TRBJ2-7 | NA | TRBV7-2 | many | TGTGCCAGCAGCTTAGCGTACACCTCCTACGAGCAGTACTTC | CASSLAYTSYEQYF
TRBJ1-4 | NA | TRBV28 | many | TGTGCCAGCAGTTCCTACGCCGGGGGGCTAGGTGAAAAACTGTTTTTT | CASSSYAGGLGEKLFF
TRBJ1-1 | NA | TRBV12-3/TRBV12-4 | NA | TGTGCCAGCAGTTTCAGGGGTGATCGGGGTGAAGCTTTCTTT | CASSFRGDRGEAFF
TRBJ2-1 | TRBD2 | TRBV10-3 | NA | TGTGCCATCGGAACTAGCGGGGAGAATGAGCAGTTCTTC | CAIGTSGENEQFF
TRBJ1-5 | NA | TRBV19 | NA | TGTGCCAGTAGTTCGGGACTGAGGAGGTACCAGCCCCAGCATTTT | CASSSGLRRYQPQHF
TRBJ2-7 | TRBD2 | TRBV24-1 | many | TGTGCCACCAGTGCCCTCATAGCGGGAGGGAGGTACGAGCAGTACTTC | CATSALIAGGRYEQYF
TRBJ1-2 | NA | TRBV27 | NA | TGTGCCAGCCGGCCCGGGGCAGTTGCTAACTATGGCTACACCTTC | CASRPGAVANYGYTF
TRBJ2-3 | TRBD2 | TRBV10-3 | many | TGTGCCATCAAATCAGCTAGCGGTAGCACAGATACGCAGTATTTT | CAIKSASGSTDTQYF
TRBJ1-2 | TRBD1 | TRBV30 | many | TGTGCCTGGAATATTATAGGGGGCGCTGGCTACACCTTC | CAWNIIGGAGYTF
TRBJ2-7 | TRBD1 | TRBV18 | many | TGTGCCAGCTCACCAATATTCGCGGACAGGGCCTACGAGCAGTACTTC | CASSPIFADRAYEQYF
TRBJ2-7 | NA | TRBV2 | many | TGTGCCAGCAGCCCGGATGTCTACGAGCAGTACTTC | CASSPDVYEQYF
TRBJ1-2 | NA | TRBV5-8 | many | TGTGCCAGCAGGTTCGAGCTGGCAGGGAACTATGGCTACACCTTC | CASRFELAGNYGYTF
TRBJ2-2 | TRBD1 | TRBV7-2 | NA | TGTGCCAGCAGCTTAGTTGGTGGGGCAGGGGGTAACGCCGGGGAGCTGTTTTTT | CASSLVGGAGGNAGELFF
TRBJ1-2 | NA | TRBV7-6 | many | TGTGCCAGCAGCCCCCTTGCGATTGGCGGAGGCTCTCTGGGCTACACCTTC | CASSPLAIGGGSLGYTF
TRBJ1-6 | TRBD1 | TRBV6-2/TRBV6-3 | many | TGTGCCAGCAGGAGAACAGGGGACCGTTCACCCCTCCACTTT | CASRRTGDRSPLHF